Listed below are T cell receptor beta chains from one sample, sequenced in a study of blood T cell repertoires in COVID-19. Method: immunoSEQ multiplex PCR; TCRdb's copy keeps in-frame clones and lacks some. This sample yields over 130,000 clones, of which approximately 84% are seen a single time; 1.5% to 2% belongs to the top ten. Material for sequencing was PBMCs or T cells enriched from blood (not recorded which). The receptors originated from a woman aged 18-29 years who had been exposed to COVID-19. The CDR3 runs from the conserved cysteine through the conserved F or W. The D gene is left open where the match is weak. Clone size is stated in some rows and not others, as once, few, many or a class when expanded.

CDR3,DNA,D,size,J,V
CATSREGHRNTGELFF,TGTGCCACCAGCAGAGAAGGCCACAGGAACACCGGGGAGCTGTTTTTT,NA,NA,TRBJ2-2,TRBV15
CASSYGRSTLWSFF,TGTGCCAGCAGTTACGGAAGGTCGACCCTTTGGAGTTTCTTT,NA,few,TRBJ1-1,TRBV6-2/TRBV6-3
CASSLDEANTEAFF,TGTGCCAGCAGCTTAGATGAGGCTAACACTGAAGCTTTCTTT,NA,NA,TRBJ1-1,TRBV11-2
CASSPEVGGSNQPQHF,TGTGCCAGTAGTCCTGAGGTAGGGGGAAGCAATCAGCCCCAGCATTTT,NA,NA,TRBJ1-5,TRBV19
CASSPRTGYMSEAFF,TGTGCCAGCAGTCCCCGGACAGGGTATATGTCTGAAGCTTTCTTT,TRBD1,NA,TRBJ1-1,TRBV27
CASSLDVGGMGNEQFF,TGTGCCAGCAGCTTGGATGTCGGAGGGATGGGAAATGAGCAGTTCTTC,NA,NA,TRBJ2-1,TRBV5-8
CASGTSSSGELFF,TGTGCTAGTGGAACTAGTTCCTCCGGGGAGCTGTTTTTT,NA,once,TRBJ2-2,TRBV12-5
CASSPQGTFQETQYF,TGTGCCAGCAGCCCCCAGGGGACCTTCCAAGAGACCCAGTACTTC,NA,NA,TRBJ2-5,TRBV7-3
CATSRQGTDTQYF,TGTGCCACCAGTCGACAGGGGACCGATACGCAGTATTTT,TRBD1,NA,TRBJ2-3,TRBV24-1
CASSRVGGRAISYNEQFF,TGTGCCAGCAGTAGAGTCGGCGGGAGGGCAATTTCCTACAATGAGCAGTTCTTC,TRBD2,NA,TRBJ2-1,TRBV27
CASSLTGTGDYEQYF,TGTGCCAGCTCACTAACCGGGACAGGAGACTACGAGCAGTACTTC,TRBD1,NA,TRBJ2-7,TRBV18
CASSLGREAYNEQFF,TGTGCCAGCAGCTTAGGGCGGGAGGCCTACAATGAGCAGTTCTTC,TRBD2,NA,TRBJ2-1,TRBV7-2
CASSSVTGSQPQHF,TGTGCCAGCAGTTCCGTGACAGGCAGTCAGCCCCAGCATTTT,NA,NA,TRBJ1-5,TRBV6-5
CASSLYTSGTDTQYF,TGTGCCAGCAGCTTATATACTAGCGGGACAGATACGCAGTATTTT,TRBD2,NA,TRBJ2-3,TRBV11-2
CATSDGQRDTEAFF,TGTGCCACCAGTGATGGACAGAGAGACACTGAAGCTTTCTTT,NA,NA,TRBJ1-1,TRBV24-1
CASSPSDSYEQYF,TGTGCCAGCAGCCCATCGGACAGCTACGAGCAGTACTTC,NA,NA,TRBJ2-7,TRBV9
CASSLGTGNEKLFF,TGCGCCAGCAGCCTGGGGACAGGAAATGAAAAACTGTTTTTT,TRBD1,NA,TRBJ1-4,TRBV4-1
CASGLQGANSPLHF,TGTGCTAGTGGTTTGCAGGGGGCTAATTCACCCCTCCACTTT,TRBD1,NA,TRBJ1-6,TRBV12-5
CASSPFLKHKRGFTDTQYF,TGTGCCAGCAGTCCCTTCCTAAAACACAAGCGGGGGTTCACAGATACGCAGTATTTT,TRBD2,NA,TRBJ2-3,TRBV27
CASSDTVPSTDTQYF,TGCGCCAGCAGCGATACAGTTCCTAGCACAGATACGCAGTATTTT,NA,NA,TRBJ2-3,TRBV5-1
CASSFGSDEQFF,TGTGCCAGCAGCTTTGGAAGCGATGAGCAGTTCTTC,NA,NA,TRBJ2-1,TRBV7-9
CSARGGGDEYF,TGCAGTGCCCGGGGCGGGGGGGATGAGTACTTC,TRBD2,NA,TRBJ2-7,TRBV20-1